The rows below give T cell receptor beta chains drawn from one sample of a study of T cell repertoires in cytomegalovirus infection. TCRdb reprocessed the reads with MiXCR, giving one entry per CDR3 protein. The repertoire has approximately 310,000 distinct CDR3 sequences, 20% to 25% of them found once; the top ten carry roughly 14%. Antigens for these TCRs are unknown. Source: cultured PBMCs, taken from culture after CMV antigen stimulation. The receptor source for this set is a human donor in good health (CMV status not recorded). Some clones in this sample may be carry-over from other donors' samples. Each CDR3 is given with its conserved first and last residue. A D gene is named only where the DNA matches it firmly. Not every row has a clone size; where given, it reads once, few, many or a size class.

v_call: TRBV6-5
clone_size: few
j_call: TRBJ2-3
d_call: -
cdr3_aa: CASSYAGDTQYF
cdr3_nt: TGTGCCAGCAGTTACGCGGGGGATACGCAGTATTTT

v_call: TRBV7-2
clone_size: few
j_call: TRBJ1-1
d_call: -
cdr3_aa: CASSLRRVSMNTEAFF
cdr3_nt: TGTGCCAGCAGCCTTAGAAGGGTTTCAATGAACACTGAAGCTTTCTTT

v_call: TRBV24-1
clone_size: -
j_call: TRBJ2-1
d_call: TRBD1
cdr3_aa: CATSDRGQGVPSYNEQFF
cdr3_nt: TGTGCCACCAGTGATCGGGGACAGGGGGTCCCCTCCTACAATGAGCAGTTCTTC

v_call: TRBV11-2
clone_size: -
j_call: TRBJ2-4
d_call: -
cdr3_aa: CASSLGDNIQYF
cdr3_nt: TGTGCCAGCAGCCTCGGTGACAACATTCAGTACTTC

v_call: TRBV10-3
clone_size: -
j_call: TRBJ1-1
d_call: TRBD1
cdr3_aa: CAISVEGANTEAFF
cdr3_nt: TGTGCCATCAGTGTCGAGGGGGCGAACACTGAAGCTTTCTTT

v_call: TRBV12-3/TRBV12-4
clone_size: once
j_call: TRBJ1-1
d_call: -
cdr3_aa: CASSFMPGPPGPEAFF
cdr3_nt: TGTGCCAGCAGTTTTATGCCCGGGCCCCCAGGACCTGAAGCTTTCTTT

v_call: TRBV29-1
clone_size: -
j_call: TRBJ2-5
d_call: TRBD2
cdr3_aa: CSVELAGAETQYF
cdr3_nt: TGCAGCGTTGAACTAGCGGGAGCGGAGACCCAGTACTTC

v_call: TRBV7-2
clone_size: many
j_call: TRBJ1-2
d_call: -
cdr3_aa: CASSLDGFGYTF
cdr3_nt: TGTGCCAGCAGCTTAGATGGGTTTGGCTACACCTTC

v_call: TRBV20-1
clone_size: -
j_call: TRBJ2-1
d_call: -
cdr3_aa: CSVLPHSGVNEQFF
cdr3_nt: TGCAGTGTTTTGCCTCATAGCGGCGTCAATGAGCAGTTCTTC

v_call: TRBV6-2/TRBV6-3
clone_size: few
j_call: TRBJ2-7
d_call: -
cdr3_aa: CASSPGSGQDYEQYF
cdr3_nt: TGTGCCAGCAGCCCGGGGTCGGGACAAGACTACGAGCAGTACTTC

v_call: TRBV7-6
clone_size: many
j_call: TRBJ2-7
d_call: -
cdr3_aa: CASSSRWDRVGPYEQYF
cdr3_nt: TGTGCCAGCAGCTCCCGGTGGGATAGGGTGGGCCCCTACGAGCAGTACTTC

v_call: TRBV7-9
clone_size: few
j_call: TRBJ1-3
d_call: -
cdr3_aa: CASSPRKTGSGNTIYF
cdr3_nt: TGTGCCAGCAGCCCCAGAAAAACAGGGTCTGGAAACACCATATATTTT

v_call: TRBV5-1
clone_size: -
j_call: TRBJ2-1
d_call: TRBD2
cdr3_aa: CASSLDRGRANEQFF
cdr3_nt: TGCGCCAGCAGCTTGGACCGCGGGAGGGCCAATGAGCAGTTCTTC

v_call: TRBV7-2
clone_size: many
j_call: TRBJ2-5
d_call: -
cdr3_aa: CASNKNGERETQYF
cdr3_nt: TGTGCCAGCAACAAAAACGGGGAGAGAGAGACCCAGTACTTC

v_call: TRBV6-2/TRBV6-3
clone_size: few
j_call: TRBJ2-1
d_call: TRBD2
cdr3_aa: CASTPGVRGDYNEQFF
cdr3_nt: TGTGCCAGCACCCCGGGGGTGCGGGGGGATTACAATGAGCAGTTCTTC

v_call: TRBV4-3
clone_size: -
j_call: TRBJ1-1
d_call: TRBD1
cdr3_aa: CASSQDPPVLDRVPEAFF
cdr3_nt: TGCGCCAGCAGCCAAGATCCGCCCGTTTTGGACAGGGTCCCTGAAGCTTTCTTT

v_call: TRBV7-2
clone_size: many
j_call: TRBJ2-7
d_call: TRBD2
cdr3_aa: CASSSMTSAYEQYF
cdr3_nt: TGTGCCAGCAGCTCCATGACTAGCGCCTACGAGCAGTACTTC

v_call: TRBV19
clone_size: few
j_call: TRBJ1-5
d_call: -
cdr3_aa: CASSAWGSNQPQHF
cdr3_nt: TGTGCCAGTAGTGCTTGGGGGAGCAATCAGCCCCAGCATTTT

v_call: TRBV12-3/TRBV12-4
clone_size: few
j_call: TRBJ1-5
d_call: TRBD1
cdr3_aa: CASTNRGGNQPQHF
cdr3_nt: TGTGCCAGCACCAACAGGGGTGGCAATCAGCCCCAGCATTTT